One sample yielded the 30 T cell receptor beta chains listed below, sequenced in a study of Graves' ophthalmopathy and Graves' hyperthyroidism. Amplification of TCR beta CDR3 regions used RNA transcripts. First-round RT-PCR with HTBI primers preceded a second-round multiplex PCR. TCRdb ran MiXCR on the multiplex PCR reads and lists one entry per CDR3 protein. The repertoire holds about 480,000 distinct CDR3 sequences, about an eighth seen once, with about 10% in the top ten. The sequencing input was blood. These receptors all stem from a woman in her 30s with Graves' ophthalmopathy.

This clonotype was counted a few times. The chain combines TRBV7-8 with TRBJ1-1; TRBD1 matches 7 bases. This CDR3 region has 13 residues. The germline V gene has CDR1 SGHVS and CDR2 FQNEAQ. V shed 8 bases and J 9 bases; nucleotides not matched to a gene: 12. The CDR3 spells CASGMTETGKAFF. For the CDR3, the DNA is TGTGCCAGCGGGATGACGGAGACAGGGAAAGCTTTCTTT. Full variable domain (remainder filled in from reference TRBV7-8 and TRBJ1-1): GAGVSQSPRYKVAKRGQDVALRCDPISGHVSLFWYQQALGQGPEFLTYFQNEAQLDKSGLPSDRFFAERPEGSVSTLKIQRTQQEDSAVYLCASGMTETGKAFFGQGTRLTVV.

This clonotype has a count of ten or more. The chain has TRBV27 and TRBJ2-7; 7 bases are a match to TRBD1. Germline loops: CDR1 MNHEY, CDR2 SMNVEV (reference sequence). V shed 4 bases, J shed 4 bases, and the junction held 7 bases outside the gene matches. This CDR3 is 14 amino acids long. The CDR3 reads CASSSGTAFYEQYF. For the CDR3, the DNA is TGTGCCAGCAGTTCCGGGACAGCGTTTTACGAGCAGTACTTC.

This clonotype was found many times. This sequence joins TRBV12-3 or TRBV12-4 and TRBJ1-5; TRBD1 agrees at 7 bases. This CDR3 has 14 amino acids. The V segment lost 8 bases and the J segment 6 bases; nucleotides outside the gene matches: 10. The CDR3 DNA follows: TGTGCCAGCGGGGAGACAGGGAATCGTCAGCCCCAGCATTTT. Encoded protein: CASGETGNRQPQHF.

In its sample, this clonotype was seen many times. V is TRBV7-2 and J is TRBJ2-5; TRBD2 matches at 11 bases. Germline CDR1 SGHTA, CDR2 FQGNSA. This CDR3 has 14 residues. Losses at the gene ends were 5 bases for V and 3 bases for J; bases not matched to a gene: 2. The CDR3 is CASSNSGREETQYF. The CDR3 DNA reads TGTGCCAGCAGCAATAGCGGGAGGGAAGAGACCCAGTACTTC. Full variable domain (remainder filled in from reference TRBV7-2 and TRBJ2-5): GAGVSQSPSNKVTEKGKDVELRCDPISGHTALYWYRQSLGQGLEFLIYFQGNSAPDKSGLPSDRFSAERTGGSVSTLTIQRTQQEDSAVYLCASSNSGREETQYFGPGTRLLVL.

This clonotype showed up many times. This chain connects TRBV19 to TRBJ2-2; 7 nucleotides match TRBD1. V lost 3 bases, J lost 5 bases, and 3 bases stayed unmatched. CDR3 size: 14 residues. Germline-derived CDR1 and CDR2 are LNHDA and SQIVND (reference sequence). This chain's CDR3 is CASSMLQGTGELFF. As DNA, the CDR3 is TGTGCCAGTAGTATGTTACAGGGGACCGGGGAGCTGTTTTTT.

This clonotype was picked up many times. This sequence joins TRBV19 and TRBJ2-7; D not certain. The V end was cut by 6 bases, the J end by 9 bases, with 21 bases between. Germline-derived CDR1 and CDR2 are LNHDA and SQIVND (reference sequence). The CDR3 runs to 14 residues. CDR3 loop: CASRSIRLPRWQYF. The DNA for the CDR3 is TGTGCCAGTAGATCCATTCGACTCCCCCGGTGGCAGTACTTC.

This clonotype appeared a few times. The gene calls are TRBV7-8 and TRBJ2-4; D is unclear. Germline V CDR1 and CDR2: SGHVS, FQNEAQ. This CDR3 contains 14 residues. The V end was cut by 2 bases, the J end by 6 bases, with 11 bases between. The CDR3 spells CASSLSSFRNIQYF. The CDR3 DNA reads TGTGCCAGCAGCTTAAGCTCCTTCCGAAACATTCAGTACTTC.

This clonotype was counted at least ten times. In DNA form, the CDR3 reads TGTGCCAGCAGTCACGGGACAGGGCACGTCTACGAGCAGTACTTC. It specifies CASSHGTGHVYEQYF. J is TRBJ2-7 and V is TRBV27, with 9 bases lining up with TRBD1. The trim removed 5 bases at V and 3 bases at J, leaving 8 bases unmatched. This CDR3 contains 15 residues. Germline-derived CDR1 and CDR2 are MNHEY and SMNVEV (reference sequence).

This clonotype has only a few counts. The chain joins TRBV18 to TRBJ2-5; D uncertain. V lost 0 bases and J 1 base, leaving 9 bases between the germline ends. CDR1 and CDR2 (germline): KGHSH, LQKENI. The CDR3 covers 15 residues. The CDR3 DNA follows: TGTGCCAGCTCACCACCGATGAAGGCCCAAGAGACCCAGTACTTC. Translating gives CASSPPMKAQETQYF.

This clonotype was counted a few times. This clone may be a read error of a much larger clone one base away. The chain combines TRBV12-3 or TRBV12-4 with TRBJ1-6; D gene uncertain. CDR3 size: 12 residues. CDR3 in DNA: TGTGCCAGCAGAAGGTTGGATTCACACCTCCACTTT. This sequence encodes CASRRLDSHLHF.

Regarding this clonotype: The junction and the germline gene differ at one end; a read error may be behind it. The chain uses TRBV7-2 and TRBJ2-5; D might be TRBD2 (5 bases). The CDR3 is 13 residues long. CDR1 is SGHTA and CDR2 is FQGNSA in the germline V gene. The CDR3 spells CASLQRKEEAQYF. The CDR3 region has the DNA TGTGCCAGCCTTCAGCGGAAGGAAGAGGCCCAGTACTTC.

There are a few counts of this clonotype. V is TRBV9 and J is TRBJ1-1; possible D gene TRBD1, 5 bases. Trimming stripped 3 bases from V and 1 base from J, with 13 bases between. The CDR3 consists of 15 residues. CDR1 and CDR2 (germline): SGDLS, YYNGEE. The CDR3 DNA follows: TGTGCCAGCAGCGGCGCAGGGCAGCCGAACACTGAAGCTTTCTTT. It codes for CASSGAGQPNTEAFF.

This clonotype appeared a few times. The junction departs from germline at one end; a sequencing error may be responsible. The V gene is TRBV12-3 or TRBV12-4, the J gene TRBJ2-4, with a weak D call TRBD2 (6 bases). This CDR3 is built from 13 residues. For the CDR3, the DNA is TGTGCCAGCAGCGCCCGGGAGCGGAACATTAAGTACTTC. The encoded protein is CASSARERNIKYF.

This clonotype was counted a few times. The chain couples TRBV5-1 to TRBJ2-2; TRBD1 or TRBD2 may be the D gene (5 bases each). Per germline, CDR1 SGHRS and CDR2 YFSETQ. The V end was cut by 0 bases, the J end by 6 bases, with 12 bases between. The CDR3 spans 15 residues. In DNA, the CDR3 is TGCGCCAGCAGCTTGGGGACACTGGGAGCCGGGGAGCTGTTTTTT. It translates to CASSLGTLGAGELFF.

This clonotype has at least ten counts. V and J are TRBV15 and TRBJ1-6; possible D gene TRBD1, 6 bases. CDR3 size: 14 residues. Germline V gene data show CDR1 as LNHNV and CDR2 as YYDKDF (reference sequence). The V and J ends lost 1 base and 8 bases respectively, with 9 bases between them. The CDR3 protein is CATSRAGQHSPLHF. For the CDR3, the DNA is TGTGCCACCAGCAGAGCCGGACAGCATTCACCCCTCCACTTT.

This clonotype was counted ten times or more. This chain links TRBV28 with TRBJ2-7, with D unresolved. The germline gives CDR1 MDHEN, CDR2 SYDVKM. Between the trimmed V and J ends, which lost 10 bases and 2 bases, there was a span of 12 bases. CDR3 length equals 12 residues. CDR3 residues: CATLRTAYEQYF. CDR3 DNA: TGTGCCACCTTACGAACAGCCTACGAGCAGTACTTC.

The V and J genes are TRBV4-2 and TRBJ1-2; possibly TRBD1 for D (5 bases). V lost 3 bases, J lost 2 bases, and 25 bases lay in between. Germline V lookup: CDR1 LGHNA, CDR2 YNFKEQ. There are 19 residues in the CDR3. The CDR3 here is CASSHKWIPGPEVNYGYTF. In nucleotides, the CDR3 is TGTGCCAGCAGCCACAAATGGATCCCGGGGCCGGAGGTGAACTATGGCTACACCTTC.

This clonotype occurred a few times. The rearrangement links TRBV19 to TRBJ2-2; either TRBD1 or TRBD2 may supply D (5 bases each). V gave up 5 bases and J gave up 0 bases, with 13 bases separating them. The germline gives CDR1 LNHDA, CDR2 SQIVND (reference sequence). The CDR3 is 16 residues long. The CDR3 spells CASSPPGRTNTGELFF. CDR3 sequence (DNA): TGTGCCAGTAGTCCCCCGGGACGGACGAACACCGGGGAGCTGTTTTTT.

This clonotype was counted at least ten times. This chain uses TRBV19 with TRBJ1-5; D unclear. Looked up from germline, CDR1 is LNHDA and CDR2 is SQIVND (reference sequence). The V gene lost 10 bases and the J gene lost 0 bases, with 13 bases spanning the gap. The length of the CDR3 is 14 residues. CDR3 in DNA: TGTGCCACTACAGAGGCTTATAGCAATCAGCCCCAGCATTTT. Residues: CATTEAYSNQPQHF.

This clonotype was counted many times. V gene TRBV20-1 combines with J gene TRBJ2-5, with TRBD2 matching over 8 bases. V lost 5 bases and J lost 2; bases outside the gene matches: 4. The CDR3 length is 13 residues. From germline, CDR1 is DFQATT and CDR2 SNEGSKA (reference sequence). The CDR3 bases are TGCAGTGCTTCAGCGGGAGCGCAAGAGACCCAGTACTTC. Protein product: CSASAGAQETQYF.

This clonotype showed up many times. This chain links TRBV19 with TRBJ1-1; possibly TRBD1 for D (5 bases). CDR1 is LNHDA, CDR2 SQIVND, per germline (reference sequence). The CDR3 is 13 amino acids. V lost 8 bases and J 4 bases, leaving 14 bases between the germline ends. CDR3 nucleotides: TGTGCCAGTCGGGAGTGGGGGGGCACTGAAGCTTTCTTT. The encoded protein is CASREWGGTEAFF.

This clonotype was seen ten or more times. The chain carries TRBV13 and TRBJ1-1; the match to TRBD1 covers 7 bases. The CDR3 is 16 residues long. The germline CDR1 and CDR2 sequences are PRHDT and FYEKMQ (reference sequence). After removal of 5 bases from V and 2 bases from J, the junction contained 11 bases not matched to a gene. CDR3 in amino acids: CASSLTGEGENTEAFF. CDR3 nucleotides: TGTGCCAGCAGCCTCACAGGGGAGGGAGAAAACACTGAAGCTTTCTTT.

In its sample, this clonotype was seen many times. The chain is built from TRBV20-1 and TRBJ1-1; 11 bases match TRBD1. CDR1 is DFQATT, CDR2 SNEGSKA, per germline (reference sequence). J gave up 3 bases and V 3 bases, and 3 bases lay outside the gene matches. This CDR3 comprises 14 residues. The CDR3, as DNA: TGCAGTGCTAGGGGACAGGGGGGGGACACTGAAGCTTTCTTT. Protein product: CSARGQGGDTEAFF.

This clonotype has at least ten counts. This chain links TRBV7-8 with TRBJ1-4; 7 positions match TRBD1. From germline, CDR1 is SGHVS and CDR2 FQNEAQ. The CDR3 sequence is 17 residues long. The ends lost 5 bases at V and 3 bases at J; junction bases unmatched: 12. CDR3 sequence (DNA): TGTGCCAGCAGCCAAAGGGGGCACAGGGCGGCTAATGAAAAACTGTTTTTT. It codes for CASSQRGHRAANEKLFF.

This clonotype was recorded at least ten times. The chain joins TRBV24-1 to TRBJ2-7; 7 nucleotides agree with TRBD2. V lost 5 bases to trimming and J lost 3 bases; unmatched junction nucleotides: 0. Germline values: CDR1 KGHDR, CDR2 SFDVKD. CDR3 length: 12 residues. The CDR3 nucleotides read TGTGCCACCAGTGCGGGAGGCTACGAGCAGTACTTC. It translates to CATSAGGYEQYF.

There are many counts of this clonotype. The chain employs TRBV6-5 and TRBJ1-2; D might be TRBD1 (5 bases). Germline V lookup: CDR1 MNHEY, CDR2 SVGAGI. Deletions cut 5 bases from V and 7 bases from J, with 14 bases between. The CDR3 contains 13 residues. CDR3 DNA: TGTGCCAGCAGTACTTGGGGGTCGGCTGGCTACACCTTC. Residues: CASSTWGSAGYTF.

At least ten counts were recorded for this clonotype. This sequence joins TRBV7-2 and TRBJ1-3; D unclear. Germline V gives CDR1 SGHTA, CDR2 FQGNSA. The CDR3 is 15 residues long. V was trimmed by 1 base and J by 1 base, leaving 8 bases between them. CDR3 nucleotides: TGTGCCAGCAGCTTAGTGTTAGGATCTGGAAACACCATATATTTT. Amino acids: CASSLVLGSGNTIYF.

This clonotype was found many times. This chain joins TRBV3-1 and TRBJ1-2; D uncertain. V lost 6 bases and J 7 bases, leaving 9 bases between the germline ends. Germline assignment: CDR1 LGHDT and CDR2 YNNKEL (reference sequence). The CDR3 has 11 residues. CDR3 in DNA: TGTGCCAGCAGTCGGAACAGTGGCTACACCTTC. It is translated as CASSRNSGYTF.

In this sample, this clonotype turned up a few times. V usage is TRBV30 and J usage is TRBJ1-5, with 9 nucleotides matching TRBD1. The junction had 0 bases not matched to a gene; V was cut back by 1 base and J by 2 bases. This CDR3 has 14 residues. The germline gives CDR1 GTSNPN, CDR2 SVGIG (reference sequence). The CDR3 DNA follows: TGTGCCTGGAGTGGGGACAGGGGCAATCAGCCCCAGCATTTT. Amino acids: CAWSGDRGNQPQHF.

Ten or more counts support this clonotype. The CDR3 nucleotides are TGTGCCAGCAGTTTTTCGAATTCACCCCTCCACTTT. Amino acids: CASSFSNSPLHF. This sequence joins TRBV12-3 or TRBV12-4 and TRBJ1-6, with unresolved D. The CDR3 consists of 12 residues. Trimming pared 3 bases from V and 7 bases from J, leaving 4 bases between.